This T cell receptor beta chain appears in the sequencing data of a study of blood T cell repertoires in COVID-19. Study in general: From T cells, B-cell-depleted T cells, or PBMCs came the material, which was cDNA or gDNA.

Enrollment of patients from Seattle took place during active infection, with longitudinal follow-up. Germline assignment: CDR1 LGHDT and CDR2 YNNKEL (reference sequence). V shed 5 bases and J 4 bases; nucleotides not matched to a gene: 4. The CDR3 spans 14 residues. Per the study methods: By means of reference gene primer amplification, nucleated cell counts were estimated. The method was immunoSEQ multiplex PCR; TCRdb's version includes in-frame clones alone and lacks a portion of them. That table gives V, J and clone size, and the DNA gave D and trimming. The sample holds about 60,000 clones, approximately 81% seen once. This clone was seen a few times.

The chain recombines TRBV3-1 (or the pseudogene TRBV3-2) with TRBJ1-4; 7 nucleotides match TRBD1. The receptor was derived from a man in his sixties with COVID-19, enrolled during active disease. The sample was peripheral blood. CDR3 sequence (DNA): TGTGCCAGCAGCAACAGGGGAAATAATGAAAAACTGTTTTTT. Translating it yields CASSNRGNNEKLFF.